Listed below are T cell receptor beta chains from one sample, sequenced in a study of identical twins. One entry per CDR3 protein, called by TCRdb with MiXCR from the 5' RACE reads. The sample lists about 470,000 distinct CDR3 sequences; approximately 24% were seen once. Separately, the same data were catalogued under a study of T cells expressing NK-cell markers.

Source material: CD4+ T cells sorted from blood. All receptors derive from a woman aged 18-29 years in good health. CDR3s include the opening cysteine and the closing phenylalanine or tryptophan. The order of the fields is D gene, clone size, V gene, J gene, CDR3 protein, CDR3 DNA. The D gene is left open where the match is weak. Rows may omit the clone size; those that give it use once, few, many or a size class.

>TRBD2|-|TRBV12-3/TRBV12-4|TRBJ2-7
CASSSLGTSDYEQYF
TGTGCCAGCAGTTCTCTCGGGACTAGCGACTACGAGCAGTACTTT
>-|-|TRBV7-8|TRBJ2-1
CASSLVAGKQFF
TGTGCCAGCAGCTTAGTGGCAGGGAAGCAGTTCTTC
>-|-|TRBV2|TRBJ1-2
CASKGNTGGDYGYTF
TGTGCCAGCAAGGGGAACACCGGCGGGGACTATGGCTACACCTTC
>-|many|TRBV2|TRBJ2-5
CASSGFLAETQYF
TGTGCCAGCAGTGGATTCCTAGCCGAGACCCAGTACTTC
>-|-|TRBV20-1|TRBJ2-3
CSADPAGTDTQYF
TGCAGTGCTGACCCGGCCGGCACAGATACGCAGTATTTT
>-|few|TRBV12-3/TRBV12-4|TRBJ2-2
CASSPDSAGAGELFF
TGTGCCAGCAGTCCTGACTCCGCCGGTGCCGGGGAGCTGTTTTTT
>-|-|TRBV20-1|TRBJ2-2
CSARDADRHTGELFF
TGCAGTGCTAGAGATGCGGACAGACACACCGGGGAGCTGTTTTTT
>-|-|TRBV6-1|TRBJ2-1
CASSEGQGSPEQFF
TGTGCCAGCAGTGAAGGCCAGGGGAGCCCTGAGCAGTTCTTC
>-|-|TRBV18|TRBJ2-7
CASSPPGGRGFSYEQYF
TGTGCCAGCTCACCACCGGGTGGCCGGGGGTTTTCCTACGAGCAGTACTTC
>-|-|TRBV20-1|TRBJ1-2
CSARDRLTGYGYTF
TGCAGTGCTAGAGATCGGCTGACGGGCTATGGCTACACCTTC
>TRBD1|few|TRBV4-3|TRBJ2-4
CASSQEPPGTGDRAKNIQYF
TGCGCCAGCAGCCAGGAACCTCCCGGGACAGGGGATCGGGCCAAAAACATTCAGTACTTC
>-|-|TRBV12-3/TRBV12-4|TRBJ1-1
CASSWQLGYSEAFF
TGTGCCAGCAGTTGGCAGCTAGGCTACAGTGAAGCTTTCTTT
>TRBD1|-|TRBV5-5|TRBJ2-1
CASSSLNRGYNEQFF
TGTGCCAGCAGCTCACTAAACAGGGGGTACAATGAGCAGTTCTTC
>-|many|TRBV7-9|TRBJ1-2
CASSLGTGLGYTF
TGTGCCAGCAGCTTAGGCACAGGGCTCGGCTACACCTTC
>-|-|TRBV21-1|TRBJ1-2
CASSKGDRSYGYTF
TGTGCCAGCAGCAAAGGGGACAGGAGCTATGGCTACACCTTC
>-|-|TRBV9|TRBJ2-5
CASSQVSTETQYF
TGTGCCAGCAGTCAAGTCTCGACGGAGACCCAGTACTTC
>-|few|TRBV29-1|TRBJ1-1
CSLRMNTEAFF
TGCAGCCTTCGGATGAACACTGAAGCTTTCTTT
>-|few|TRBV6-5|TRBJ2-1
CASSSKWGFEQFF
TGTGCCAGCAGTTCTAAATGGGGGTTTGAGCAGTTCTTC
>TRBD2|few|TRBV12-3/TRBV12-4|TRBJ2-5
CASSRLAVLQETQYF
TGTGCCAGCAGCCGCCTAGCGGTCCTTCAAGAGACCCAGTACTTC
>-|-|TRBV5-1|TRBJ2-1
CASSSSTASSYNEQFF
TGCGCCAGCAGCTCCTCCACGGCAAGCTCCTACAATGAGCAGTTCTTC
>-|-|TRBV5-6|TRBJ1-2
CASSLAQGSYTF
TGTGCCAGCAGCTTGGCCCAGGGAAGCTACACCTTC
>TRBD2|-|TRBV7-2|TRBJ2-4
CASSLAFSGNIQYF
TGTGCCAGCAGCTTAGCGTTTAGCGGGAACATTCAGTACTTC
>-|few|TRBV10-1|TRBJ2-5
CASSESGTFEETQYF
TGCGCCAGCAGTGAGTCCGGGACTTTCGAGGAGACCCAGTACTTC
>-|-|TRBV7-2|TRBJ2-4
CASSSTTRRASKNIQYF
TGTGCCAGCAGCTCCACCACCCGGCGAGCGTCCAAAAACATTCAGTACTTC
>-|-|TRBV6-1|TRBJ2-7
CASSGIRGPYEQYF
TGTGCCAGCAGTGGAATACGTGGACCCTACGAGCAGTACTTC
>TRBD2|few|TRBV6-1|TRBJ2-1
CASRSLAGPWGQFF
TGTGCCAGCAGGTCGTTAGCGGGCCCGTGGGGGCAGTTCTTC
>-|-|TRBV14|TRBJ2-1
CASSPRILSSYNEQFF
TGTGCCAGCAGCCCTCGTATTTTAAGCTCCTACAATGAGCAGTTCTTC
>-|few|TRBV12-3/TRBV12-4|TRBJ1-1
CASSPPGRRGSEAFF
TGTGCCAGCAGTCCACCTGGACGGCGGGGTTCAGAAGCTTTCTTT
>-|many|TRBV29-1|TRBJ2-2
CSALPPTGELFF
TGCAGCGCATTGCCCCCGACCGGGGAGCTGTTTTTT
>TRBD2|-|TRBV29-1|TRBJ2-5
CSAAGGQETQYF
TGCAGCGCAGCGGGGGGCCAAGAGACCCAGTACTTC
>-|-|TRBV12-3/TRBV12-4|TRBJ2-5
CASSINLQETQYF
TGTGCCAGCAGTATAAACCTGCAAGAGACCCAGTACTTC
>TRBD1|-|TRBV3-1|TRBJ1-1
CASSQLITGETEAFF
TGTGCCAGCAGCCAGCTGATTACAGGGGAGACTGAAGCTTTCTTT
>TRBD2|-|TRBV25-1|TRBJ2-3
CASSATLAGGIDTQYF
TGTGCCAGCAGTGCCACACTAGCGGGAGGAATAGATACGCAGTATTTT
>TRBD1|few|TRBV20-1|TRBJ1-2
CSAKADRVHYGYTF
TGCAGTGCTAAAGCCGACAGGGTGCACTATGGCTACACCTTC
>TRBD1|-|TRBV5-5|TRBJ2-1
CASSLGTGVLF
TGTGCCAGCAGCTTGGGGACAGGCGTTCTCTTC
>TRBD1|-|TRBV10-1|TRBJ1-2
CASSRDREGGYTF
TGCGCCAGCAGCCGAGACAGGGAGGGTGGCTACACCTTC
>TRBD1|-|TRBV5-1|TRBJ2-7
CASSLGIWAGGAYEQYF
TGCGCCAGCAGCTTGGGTATTTGGGCAGGGGGCGCCTACGAGCAGTACTTC
>-|few|TRBV9|TRBJ1-1
CASSATVRDTEAFF
TGTGCCAGCAGCGCTACAGTACGGGACACTGAAGCTTTCTTT
>-|-|TRBV10-2|TRBJ2-1
CASERASRLGEQFF
TGCGCCAGCGAGCGGGCCTCACGACTGGGTGAGCAGTTCTTC
>TRBD2|-|TRBV20-1|TRBJ2-2
CSASRGGRLNTGELFF
TGCAGTGCTAGCAGGGGCGGGAGGTTGAACACCGGGGAGCTGTTTTTT
>-|-|TRBV12-3/TRBV12-4|TRBJ1-2
CASSWDRYYGYTF
TGTGCCAGCAGTTGGGACCGATACTATGGCTACACCTTC
>-|few|TRBV6-5|TRBJ2-7
CASSYRPSYEQYF
TGTGCCAGCAGTTACAGACCCTCCTACGAGCAGTACTTC
>TRBD2|few|TRBV10-3|TRBJ2-7
CAISTTTGLAGGNSYEQYF
TGTGCCATCAGTACTACGACCGGACTAGCGGGGGGTAACTCCTACGAGCAGTACTTC
>-|few|TRBV6-5|TRBJ2-7
CASSYRGGYEQYF
TGTGCCAGCAGTTACAGGGGAGGCTACGAGCAGTACTTC
>-|-|TRBV5-1|TRBJ1-5
CASRTDSNQPQHF
TGCGCCAGCAGGACAGATAGCAATCAGCCCCAGCATTTT
>TRBD2|once|TRBV4-3|TRBJ2-1
CASSPGLAGFGLPYNEQFF
TGCGCCAGCAGCCCCGGACTAGCGGGGTTTGGACTCCCCTACAATGAGCAGTTCTTC
>-|-|TRBV12-3/TRBV12-4|TRBJ1-6
CASSLMTGSPLHF
TGTGCCAGCAGTTTGATGACAGGTTCACCCCTCCACTTT
>TRBD1|few|TRBV29-1|TRBJ1-2
CSVGQKSYGYTF
TGCAGCGTGGGACAGAAGTCCTATGGCTACACCTTC
>-|few|TRBV5-1|TRBJ1-2
CASSFQEGRRDGYTF
TGCGCCAGCAGCTTTCAGGAGGGTAGACGTGATGGCTACACCTTC
>TRBD2|few|TRBV19|TRBJ2-7
CASSQTSGRLSSHEQYF
TGTGCCAGTAGTCAGACTAGCGGGAGATTATCTTCCCACGAGCAGTACTTC
>-|few|TRBV7-8|TRBJ1-1
CASSFLALSAAEAFF
TGTGCCAGCAGCTTCTTGGCCCTCTCAGCGGCTGAAGCTTTCTTT
>-|-|TRBV10-3|TRBJ2-7
CAISSPGRSSYEQYF
TGTGCCATCAGTAGCCCGGGACGGAGTTCTTACGAGCAGTACTTC